Listed here is a single T cell receptor (beta chain). Its cognate antigen is unknown. The sample is drawn from a study of CD8+ T cells in alopecia areata. Extraction and reverse transcription of RNA yielded cDNA as the sequencing template. Profiled with immunoSEQ multiplex PCR; TCRdb holds only in-frame clones, not every one. The sample has about 140,000 clones, roughly 60% seen once. The study, taken as a whole, reports: Normal scalp showed lower clonality than lesional scalp, especially alopecia totalis/universalis.

Trimming pared 6 bases from V and 3 bases from J, leaving 7 bases between. Germline lookup yields CDR1 SGHDT and CDR2 YYEEEE. This CDR3 region has 11 residues. CD4+ and CD8+ T cells were sorted from PBMCs. The clonotype comes from a human donor in good health. The chain links TRBV5-6 to TRBJ2-7; no clear D gene. The sample consisted of CD4+ T cells sorted from blood. CDR3 residues: CASNKLYEQYF. The CDR3 nucleotides are TGTGCCAGCAATAAACTCTACGAGCAGTACTTC.